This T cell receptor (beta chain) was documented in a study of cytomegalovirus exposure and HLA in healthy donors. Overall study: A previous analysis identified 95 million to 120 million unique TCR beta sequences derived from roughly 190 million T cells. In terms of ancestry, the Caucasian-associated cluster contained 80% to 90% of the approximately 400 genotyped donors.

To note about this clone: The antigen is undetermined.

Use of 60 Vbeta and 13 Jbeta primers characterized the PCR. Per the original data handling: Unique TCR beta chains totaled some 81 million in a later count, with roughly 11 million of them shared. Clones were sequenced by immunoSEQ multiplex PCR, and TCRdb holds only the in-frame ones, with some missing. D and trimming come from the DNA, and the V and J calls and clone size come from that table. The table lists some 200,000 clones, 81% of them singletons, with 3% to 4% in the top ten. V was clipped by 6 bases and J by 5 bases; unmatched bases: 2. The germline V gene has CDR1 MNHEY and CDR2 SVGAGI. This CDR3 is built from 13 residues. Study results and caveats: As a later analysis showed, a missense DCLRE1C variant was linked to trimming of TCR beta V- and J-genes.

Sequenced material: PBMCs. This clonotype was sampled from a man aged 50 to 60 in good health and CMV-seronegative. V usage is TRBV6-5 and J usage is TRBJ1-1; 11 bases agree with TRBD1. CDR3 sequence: CASRDRGLTEAFF. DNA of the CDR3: TGTGCCAGCAGGGACAGGGGGCTTACTGAAGCTTTCTTT.